The sample holds one count of the clone carrying this T cell receptor (beta chain). Its cognate antigen is unknown. Trimming shortened V by 0 bases and J by 5 bases, and 15 bases separated the two germline ends. The length of the CDR3 is 16 residues. CDR1 SGDLS and CDR2 YYNGEE come from the germline V gene. This specimen belongs to a study of shared clonotypes between healthy human individuals. Naive CD8 cells lacked CD45RO and underwent positive selection for CCR7, leaving out terminally differentiated effector memory CD45RA+ cells. This was a deep-level run. Genomic DNA (from each subset) was split evenly across several immunoSEQ plates. A 200 ng quantity of DNA, tens of thousands of T cell genomes, went into the sorted-subset replicate PCRs. Repertoires were generated with immunoSEQ multiplex PCR, while TCRdb's copy carries only in-frame clones and drops some. Of about 2 million clones listed, less than 95% are singletons.

General study points: Relative to memory subsets, naive subsets generally showed larger estimated richness.

This chain joins TRBV9 and TRBJ2-1; tentatively, D is TRBD2 (6 bases). Sample: naive CD8+ T cells sorted from blood. This sequence was found in a man between 18 and 35 years old in good health. Written as DNA, the CDR3 is TGTGCCAGCAGCGTAGCGGAACGGGAGCTTCACAATGAGCAGTTCTTC. Amino acids: CASSVAERELHNEQFF.